The clone carrying this TCR beta chain was observed once. Its antigen is unidentified. This sample was taken from a study of cytomegalovirus exposure and HLA in healthy donors. Study-level points and caveats: It was reportedly the case that the classifier diagnosed cytomegalovirus status with high specificity and sensitivity.

Germline CDR1 is LNHDA and CDR2 is SQIVND (reference sequence). The CDR3 loop spans 14 amino acids. V was cut by 4 bases and J by 1 base, with 5 bases left in between. Primers: 60 Vbeta forward and 13 Jbeta reverse. The protocol was immunoSEQ multiplex PCR, while the TCRdb copy is restricted to in-frame clones and leaves out a portion. Among 170,000 or so clones listed, 78% were seen once. The chain employs TRBV19 and TRBJ2-6; D ambiguous. Sequencing input: PBMCs. This TCR came from a woman between 50 and 59 years old in good health and CMV-seropositive. The CDR3 reads CASSTNSGANVLTF. The CDR3 nucleotides read TGTGCCAGTAGTACAAATTCTGGGGCCAACGTCCTGACTTTC.